These 21 T cell receptor beta chains came from one sample sequenced in a study of technical replicates of blood from several donors. Sequencing was performed with immunoSEQ multiplex PCR; in TCRdb, only in-frame clones are kept and a portion is missing. The sample shows 65,000 to 90,000 clones, roughly 94% of them seen only once. The sample was T cells isolated from PBMCs. The receptors were sampled from a human donor in good health.

The chain combines TRBV10-3 with TRBJ1-1; 9 positions match TRBD1. The CDR3 sequence is 15 residues long. Trimming at V came to 0 bases and at J to 6 bases, leaving 5 bases not matched to a gene. Germline CDR1 is ENHRY and CDR2 is SYGVKD. CDR3 in amino acids: CAISESGTGRAEAFF. The CDR3 DNA reads TGTGCCATCAGTGAGTCGGGGACAGGGCGTGCTGAAGCTTTCTTT.

The chain employs TRBV29-1 and TRBJ1-2; 9 bases map to TRBD1. Trimming cost V 3 bases and J 8 bases; bases outside gene matches: 7. Germline V gives CDR1 SQVTM, CDR2 ANQGSEA. The CDR3 loop spans 13 amino acids. Here the CDR3 reads CSVETGGFDGYTF. The CDR3 region has the DNA TGCAGCGTTGAGACAGGGGGTTTTGACGGCTACACCTTC.

The rearrangement links TRBV27 to TRBJ2-5; 7 bases line up with TRBD2. The germline gives CDR1 MNHEY, CDR2 SMNVEV (reference sequence). V gave up 3 bases and J gave up 1 base; unmatched junction bases: 5. There are 15 residues in the CDR3. Written as DNA, the CDR3 is TGTGCCAGCAGTTTTGTAGCGGGCGCCCAAGAGACCCAGTACTTC. Its protein product is CASSFVAGAQETQYF.

This chain connects TRBV27 to TRBJ2-7, with D possibly being TRBD1 (7 bases). The germline CDR1 and CDR2 sequences are MNHEY and SMNVEV (reference sequence). The CDR3 contains 14 residues. V was shortened by 6 bases and J by 7 bases, with 19 bases between the two germline ends. The CDR3 nucleotides read TGTGCCAGCAGCCCCGGCGACAGGGCGGGGGAGCAGTACTTC. Translating gives CASSPGDRAGEQYF.

This clone was detected once. V usage is TRBV9 and J usage is TRBJ2-1, with TRBD2 matching over 10 bases. The length of the CDR3 is 15 residues. Germline V gene lookup returns CDR1 SGDLS and CDR2 YYNGEE. Trimming at V came to 0 bases and at J to 13 bases, leaving 10 bases not matched to a gene. The CDR3 here is CASSVEDGLAVYQFF. The CDR3 nucleotides are TGTGCCAGCAGCGTAGAGGATGGACTAGCGGTGTATCAGTTCTTC.

The chain carries TRBV4-1 and TRBJ1-2; 10 bases align to TRBD1. Germline trimming cut 3 bases from V and 5 bases from J; bases unmatched to any gene: 3. Germline V gene sequence: CDR1 MGHRA, CDR2 YSYEKL. The CDR3 is 14 amino acids. The CDR3 nucleotides are TGCGCCAGCAGCCACGACAGGGGGCTTTATGGCTACACCTTC. Translated: CASSHDRGLYGYTF.

This chain joins TRBV6-1 and TRBJ2-3, with 8 bases lining up with TRBD2. The V gene's germline CDR1 is MNHNS and CDR2 SASEGT. V dropped 8 bases and J dropped 0; count of bases not matched to a gene: 7. The CDR3 is made up of 15 amino acids. The CDR3 loop is CASSGGIFSTDTQYF. DNA for the CDR3: TGTGCCAGCTCGGGGGGGATCTTTAGCACAGATACGCAGTATTTT.

The V call is TRBV28, the J call TRBJ2-7; 8 nucleotides line up with TRBD1. CDR3 length equals 16 residues. In germline, CDR1 is MDHEN, CDR2 SYDVKM. V was pared by 8 bases and J by 4 bases, with 16 bases of the junction left unmatched. The CDR3, as DNA: TGTGCCAGCCTTCCCGGGCCAGGGACAGGCATATACGAGCAGTACTTC. Its translation: CASLPGPGTGIYEQYF.

V gene TRBV2 combines with J gene TRBJ2-2, with TRBD2 matching 8 bases. J lost 6 bases, V lost 6 bases, and 9 bases had no gene match. The V gene's germline CDR1 is SNHLY and CDR2 FYNNEI. The CDR3 sequence is 15 residues long. CDR3 sequence reads: CASRAAGGQAGELFF. DNA of the CDR3: TGTGCCAGCAGGGCGGCGGGAGGTCAGGCCGGGGAGCTGTTTTTT.

The rearrangement uses TRBV7-2 and TRBJ2-7; 7 bases agree with TRBD1. Germline CDR1 and CDR2: SGHTA and FQGNSA. CDR3 length: 15 residues. Germline trimming cut 5 bases from V and 2 bases from J; bases unmatched to any gene: 9. Written as DNA, the CDR3 is TGTGCCAGCAGCCAGTACAGGGGACCGGCCTACGAGCAGTACTTC. This translates into CASSQYRGPAYEQYF.

This chain connects TRBV21-1 to TRBJ2-2; TRBD1, the table's D call, was not compared with the DNA. TRBV21-1 constitutes a pseudogene. The CDR3 sequence is 15 residues long. The CDR3, as DNA: TGTGCCAGCACCAAGGGCCCGCCGAACACCGGGGAGCTGTTTTTT. This translates into CASTKGPPNTGELFF.

This clone occurred once. The chain joins TRBV5-1 to TRBJ2-7; D is ambiguous. The CDR3 length is 14 residues. CDR1 is SGHRS, CDR2 YFSETQ, per germline. Between the trimmed V and J ends, which lost 0 bases and 4 bases, there was a span of 11 bases. Written as DNA, the CDR3 is TGCGCCAGCAGCTTGGCCAACCCCCTATACGAGCAGTACTTC. It is translated as CASSLANPLYEQYF.

The CDR3 spells CASSLTGVETQYF. The CDR3 DNA follows: TGTGCCAGCAGCTTAACAGGGGTCGAGACCCAGTACTTC. This sequence joins TRBV7-3 and TRBJ2-5; maybe TRBD1 (5 bases). V was clipped by 0 bases and J by 5 bases, with 7 bases between them. CDR1 is SGHTA and CDR2 is FQGTGA in the germline V gene. The CDR3 spans 13 residues.

CDR3 amino acids: CASSLHLNTEAFF. The CDR3 DNA sequence: TGTGCCAGCAGCTTGCACTTGAACACTGAAGCTTTCTTT. The genes are TRBV7-2 and TRBJ1-1; no firm D call. Trimming stripped 3 bases from V and 0 bases from J, with 5 bases between. Germline V gene data show CDR1 as SGHTA and CDR2 as FQGNSA. This CDR3 has 13 residues.

V and J are TRBV19 and TRBJ1-1; maybe TRBD1 (5 bases). CDR1 LNHDA and CDR2 SQIVND come from the germline V gene (reference sequence). The CDR3 consists of 15 residues. Trimming stripped 6 bases from V and 10 bases from J, with 24 bases between. The CDR3 sequence: CASSSDGAGQFRAFF. DNA for the CDR3: TGTGCCAGTAGCTCCGATGGGGCAGGGCAATTTAGAGCTTTCTTT.

The rearrangement uses TRBV2 and TRBJ2-4; D is possibly TRBD1 (5 bases). There are 15 residues in the CDR3. The V and J ends lost 4 bases and 6 bases respectively, with 16 bases between them. Per germline, CDR1 SNHLY and CDR2 FYNNEI. The CDR3 region has the DNA TGTGCCAGCAGTGGGCAAAAGGCAGGGATAAACATTCAGTACTTC. This codes for CASSGQKAGINIQYF.

The rearrangement links TRBV30 to TRBJ2-3, with D hard to call. The CDR3 runs 13 residues. Germline CDR1 and CDR2: GTSNPN and SVGIG (reference sequence). Trimming removed 2 bases from V and 0 bases from J, with 6 bases in between. The CDR3 DNA sequence: TGTGCCTGGAGTCCAATTAGCACAGATACGCAGTATTTT. It is translated as CAWSPISTDTQYF.

V and J are TRBV30 and TRBJ1-4; the match to TRBD1 covers 8 bases. This CDR3 spans 13 amino acids. Germline V gene lookup returns CDR1 GTSNPN and CDR2 SVGIG (reference sequence). Germline trimming cut 7 bases from V and 8 bases from J; bases unmatched to any gene: 9. CDR3 bases: TGTGCCTTAAGAACAGGGGGGGTGGAAAAACTGTTTTTT. Its translation is CALRTGGVEKLFF. Full variable domain (missing parts from reference TRBV30 and TRBJ1-4): SQTIHQWPATLVQPVGSPLSLECTVEGTSNPNLYWYRQAAGRGLQLLFYSVGIGQISSEVPQNLSASRPQDRQFILSSKKLLLSDSGFYLCALRTGGVEKLFFGSGTQLSVL.

The chain recombines TRBV5-1 with TRBJ1-5; 9 nucleotides align to TRBD1. The germline V gene has CDR1 SGHRS and CDR2 YFSETQ. This CDR3 region has 17 residues. The V gene end was trimmed by 1 base and the J gene end by 6 bases; junction bases not matched to a gene: 11. CDR3 in amino acids: CASSLNFLGQGAQPQHF. The CDR3 bases are TGCGCCAGCAGCTTGAACTTTTTGGGACAGGGTGCTCAGCCCCAGCATTTT. The whole variable domain, remainder taken from reference TRBV5-1 and TRBJ1-5, is KAGVTQTPRYLIKTRGQQVTLSCSPISGHRSVSWYQQTPGQGLQFLFEYFSETQRNKGNFPGRFSGRQFSNSRSEMNVSTLELGDSALYLCASSLNFLGQGAQPQHFGDGTRLSIL.

Details on this clone: The CDR3 does not close with the conserved phenylalanine or tryptophan, likely indicating a read error. The limits of the CDR3 on the DNA are not certain, so only TCRdb's listed CDR3 is given. J is TRBJ1-1 and V is TRBV21-1. TRBV21-1 is classified as a pseudogene. The CDR3 has 8 amino acids, counting both end residues. Here the CDR3 reads CASSNLGG.

The sample holds one count of this clone. The chain joins TRBV5-5 to TRBJ2-1, with no clear D. Deletions cut 1 base from V and 14 bases from J, with 25 bases between. CDR3 length: 16 amino acids. Germline V gene lookup returns CDR1 SGHKS and CDR2 YYEKEE (reference sequence). The CDR3 region has the DNA TGTGCCAGCAGCTTGTTAGGTAGCTCCCACAATGAGTATGAGTTCTTC. Translated, it gives CASSLLGSSHNEYEFF. The complete variable domain, with remaining parts taken from reference TRBV5-5 and TRBJ2-1, reads DAGVTQSPTHLIKTRGQQVTLRCSPISGHKSVSWYQQVLGQGPQFIFQYYEKEERGRGNFPDRFSARQFPNYSSELNVNALLLGDSALYLCASSLLGSSHNEYEFFGPGTRLTVL.